This T cell receptor beta chain was sequenced for a study of radiation and T cells in renal cell carcinoma. Across the study: Nephrectomy followed 15 Gy stereotactic body radiation by 4 weeks. Broader study findings: Top tumor clonotypes rose in blood 2 weeks post-radiation, then contracted. Without pretreatment biopsies, baseline tumor clonotype presence was undetermined.

Time point reported: baseline pretreatment blood. Treatment reported: 15 Gy SBRT to primary tumor, nephrectomy 4 weeks later. Radiation-treated patients gave blood at baseline, week 2 and week 4. Libraries were prepared by immunoSEQ multiplex PCR; TCRdb keeps only in-frame clonotypes and omits some of them. This table has about 140,000 clones, 70% to 90% appearing once. Trimming shortened V by 0 bases and J by 1 base, and 6 bases separated the two germline ends. The CDR3 sequence is 14 residues long. Germline V CDR1 and CDR2: MGHDK, SYGVNS. This clone appeared a few times. Its cognate antigen is unknown.

Sequenced here: blood, sampled from a patient whose treatment included radiotherapy and nephrectomy. This receptor was taken from a woman aged 45-65 years with renal cell carcinoma. The chain couples TRBV25-1 to TRBJ1-1; D gene unclear. The CDR3 region has the DNA TGTGCCAGCAGTGAATACGGGAAGAACACTGAAGCTTTCTTT. This encodes CASSEYGKNTEAFF. The complete variable domain, with remaining parts taken from reference TRBV25-1 and TRBJ1-1, reads EADIYQTPRYLVIGTGKKITLECSQTMGHDKMYWYQQDPGMELHLIHYSYGVNSTEKGDLSSESTVSRIRTEHFPLTLESARPSHTSQYLCASSEYGKNTEAFFGQGTRLTVV.